This T cell receptor beta chain was obtained from a study of cytomegalovirus exposure and HLA in healthy donors (dated by TCRdb to between 2016 and 2019). General notes on the study: The 666 repertoires of the first cohort and the roughly 110 validation repertoires were produced on the same platform, according to a later analysis. The aim of the study was to test whether cataloging public T cell receptors could identify signatures of past pathogen exposure. A separate validation cohort of roughly 130 different subjects was used in addition to the 666-subject first cohort. To predict cytomegalovirus infection status, the study combined high-throughput TCR immunosequencing, statistical association of individual TCRs with disease status, and machine learning. Overall study outcomes, separate from this receptor: Most TCR sequences were seen in very few donors, while some public TCRs were found in many individuals. The study gave a list of around 170 TCR beta chains associated with cytomegalovirus. In a later analysis, TCRs clustered in the first cohort were found to also tend to co-occur in the roughly 130 validation repertoires, with 90% to 95% of cluster scores above 0. Three of the identified cytomegalovirus-associated TCR beta chains were confirmed in vitro to be specific for cytomegalovirus antigens. According to the authors, the approach could potentially be generalized to other disease states and immunological phenotypes. A later analysis had no HLA typing for the validation cohort, so co-occurrence there was scored across all 130 or so repertoires. The classifier was reported to diagnose cytomegalovirus status with high specificity and sensitivity in both the original and validation cohorts.

CDR1 is given as SGHNT and CDR2 as YYREEE, both from the germline V gene (reference sequence). The CDR3 measures 16 amino acids from cysteine to phenylalanine. Only CDR3 DNA remains: 48 bases, in frame from the first base. The V end gives up 3 bases and the J end 3 bases, leaving 11 bases in the junction not matched to a gene. Donors formed part of the validation cohort, which comprised approximately 130 subjects and was distinct from the first cohort of fewer than 750 subjects. The library came from the immunoSEQ multiplex PCR assay. Per the source publication's procedure: To diagnose cytomegalovirus status from the catalog of TCR beta chain sequences, a statistical classification framework was built. TCRdb's version of the immuneACCESS table is confined to in-frame rearrangements and falls short of the full clone set. An unresolved V gene accounts for under half of the shortfall where checked; the remainder is of unknown origin. The DNA gave D and trimming, while V, J and clone size come from that table. The sample data list around 250,000 clones, and 90% of these were observed just once. The biggest ten clones account for under 0.4% of the sample.

In regard to this clone: Its specific antigen is unknown. Nothing much larger sits one base from this clone, and base qualities are not available.

Sequenced sample: PBMCs. Recombination joined TRBV5-4 with TRBJ2-7; 8 bases in the junction line up with TRBD2. The origin of this receptor is a young woman in good health and CMV-seronegative. The CDR3: CASSSPVGSGVYEQYF. The DNA is TGTGCCAGCAGCTCACCGGTGGGTAGCGGGGTCTACGAGCAGTACTTC.